This TCR beta chain appears in the sequencing data of a study of identical twins. This clonotype occurred a few times. A much larger clone is a single base away; this may be a read error. There are 13 residues in the CDR3. Germline V gene sequence: CDR1 SNHLY, CDR2 FYNNEI. The V and J ends lost 4 bases and 2 bases, in that order; junction bases with no gene match: 1. TCRdb re-derived calls from the 5' RACE reads in MiXCR, one entry per CDR3 protein. The profile shows hundreds of thousands of distinct CDR3 sequences, more than 6.5% of them singletons. These same data were also listed under a study on yellow fever vaccine responses in identical twins. That paper states: After vaccination, twins' T cell response reportedly seemed partly convergent, partly personalized.

V and J are TRBV2 and TRBJ2-5, with 7 bases matching TRBD1. The sample comprised PBMCs. This clonotype originated in a woman aged 18-29 years in good health. CDR3 nucleotide sequence: TGTGCCAGCAGTGCGGGACAGCAAGAGACCCAGTACTTC. This sequence encodes CASSAGQQETQYF.